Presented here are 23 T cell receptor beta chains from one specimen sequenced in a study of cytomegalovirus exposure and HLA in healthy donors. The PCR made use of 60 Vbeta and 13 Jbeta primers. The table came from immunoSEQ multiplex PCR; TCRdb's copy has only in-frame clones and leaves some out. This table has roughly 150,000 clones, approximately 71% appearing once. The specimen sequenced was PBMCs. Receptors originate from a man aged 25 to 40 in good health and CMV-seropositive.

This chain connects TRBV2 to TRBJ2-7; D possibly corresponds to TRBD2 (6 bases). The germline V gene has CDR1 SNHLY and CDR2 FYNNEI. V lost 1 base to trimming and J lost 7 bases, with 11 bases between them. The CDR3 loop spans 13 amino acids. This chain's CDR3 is CASSEDPAGEQYF. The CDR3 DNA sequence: TGTGCCAGCAGTGAAGACCCGGCGGGGGAGCAGTACTTC. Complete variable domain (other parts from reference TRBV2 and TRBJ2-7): EPEVTQTPSHQVTQMGQEVILRCVPISNHLYFYWYRQILGQKVEFLVSFYNNEISEKSEIFDDQFSVERPDGSNFTLKIRSTKLEDSAMYFCASSEDPAGEQYFGPGTRLTVT.

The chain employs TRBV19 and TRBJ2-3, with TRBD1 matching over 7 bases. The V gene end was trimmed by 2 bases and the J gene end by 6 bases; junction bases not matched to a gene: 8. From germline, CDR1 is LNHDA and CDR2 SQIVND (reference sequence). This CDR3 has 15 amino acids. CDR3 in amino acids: CASSISGTAFDTQYF. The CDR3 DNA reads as TGTGCCAGTAGTATATCCGGGACAGCTTTTGATACGCAGTATTTT.

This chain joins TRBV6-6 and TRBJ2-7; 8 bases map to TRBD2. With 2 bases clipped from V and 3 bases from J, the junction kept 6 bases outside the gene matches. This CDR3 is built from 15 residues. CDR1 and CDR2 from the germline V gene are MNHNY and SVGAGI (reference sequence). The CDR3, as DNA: TGTGCCAGCAGTTACGGGGTAGCGGGAAACTACGAGCAGTACTTC. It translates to CASSYGVAGNYEQYF.

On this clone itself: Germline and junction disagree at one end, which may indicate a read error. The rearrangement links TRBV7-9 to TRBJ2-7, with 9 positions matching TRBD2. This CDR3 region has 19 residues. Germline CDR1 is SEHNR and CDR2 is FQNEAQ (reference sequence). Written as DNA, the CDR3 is TGTGCCAGCAGTTTAGGACAGCTGAACAGCGGGAGGAATATGTACGAGCAGTACTTC. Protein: CASSLGQLNSGRNMYEQYF. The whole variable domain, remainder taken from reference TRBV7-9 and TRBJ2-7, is DTGVSQNPRHKITKRGQNVTFRCDPISEHNRLYWYRQTLGQGPEFLTYFQNEAQLEKSRLLSDRFSAERPKGSFSTLEIQRTEQGDSAMYLCASSLGQLNSGRNMYEQYFGPGTRLTVT.

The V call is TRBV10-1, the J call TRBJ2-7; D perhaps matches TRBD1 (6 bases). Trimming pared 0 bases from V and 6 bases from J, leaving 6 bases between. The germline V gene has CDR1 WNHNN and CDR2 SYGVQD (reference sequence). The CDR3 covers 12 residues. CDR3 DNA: TGCGCCAGCAGTGAGTCAGGGGGCGAGCAGTACTTC. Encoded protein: CASSESGGEQYF.

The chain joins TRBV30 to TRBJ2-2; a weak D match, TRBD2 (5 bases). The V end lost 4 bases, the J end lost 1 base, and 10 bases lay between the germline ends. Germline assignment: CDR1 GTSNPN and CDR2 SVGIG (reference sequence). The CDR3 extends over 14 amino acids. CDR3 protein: CAWNREMNTGELFF. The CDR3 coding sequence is TGTGCCTGGAATAGGGAGATGAACACCGGGGAGCTGTTTTTT.

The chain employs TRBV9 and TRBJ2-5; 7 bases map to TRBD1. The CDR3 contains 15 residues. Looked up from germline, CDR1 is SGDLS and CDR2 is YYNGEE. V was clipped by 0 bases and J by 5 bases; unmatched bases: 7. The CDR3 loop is CASSVATAGGETQYF. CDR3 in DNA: TGTGCCAGCAGCGTAGCTACGGCAGGGGGTGAGACCCAGTACTTC.

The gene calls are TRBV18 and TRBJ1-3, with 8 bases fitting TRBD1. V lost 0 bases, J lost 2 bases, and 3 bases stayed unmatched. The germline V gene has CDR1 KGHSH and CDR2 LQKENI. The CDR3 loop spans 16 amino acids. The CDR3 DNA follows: TGTGCCAGCTCACCACCCCGGACAGGGACTGGAAACACCATATATTTT. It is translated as CASSPPRTGTGNTIYF. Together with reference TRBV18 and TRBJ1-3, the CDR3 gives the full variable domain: NAGVMQNPRHLVRRRGQEARLRCSPMKGHSHVYWYRQLPEEGLKFMVYLQKENIIDESGMPKERFSAEFPKEGPSILRIQQVVRGDSAAYFCASSPPRTGTGNTIYFGEGSWLTVV.

Here the CDR3 DNA reads TGTGCCAGCAGTGTAAGGGACTCCACGACCAATGAGCAGTTCTTC. Amino acid sequence: CASSVRDSTTNEQFF. The J gene is TRBJ2-1, the V gene TRBV2; TRBD2 is a possible D gene (6 bases). The V gene lost 4 bases and the J gene lost 6 bases, with 16 bases spanning the gap. Per germline, CDR1 SNHLY and CDR2 FYNNEI. CDR3 length: 15 residues.

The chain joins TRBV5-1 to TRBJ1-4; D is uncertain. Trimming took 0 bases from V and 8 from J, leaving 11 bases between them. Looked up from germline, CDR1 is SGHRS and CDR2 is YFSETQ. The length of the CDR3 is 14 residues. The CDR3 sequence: CASSLAVPGEKLFF. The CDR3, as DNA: TGCGCCAGCAGCTTGGCAGTCCCGGGGGAAAAACTGTTTTTT.

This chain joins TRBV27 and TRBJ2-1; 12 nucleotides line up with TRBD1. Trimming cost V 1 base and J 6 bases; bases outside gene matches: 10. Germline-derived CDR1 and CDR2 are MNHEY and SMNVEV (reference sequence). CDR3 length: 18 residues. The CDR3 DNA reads TGTGCCAGCAGTTTATGGAGCCTGGGACAGGGGGCGGGCAATGAGCAGTTCTTC. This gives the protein CASSLWSLGQGAGNEQFF.

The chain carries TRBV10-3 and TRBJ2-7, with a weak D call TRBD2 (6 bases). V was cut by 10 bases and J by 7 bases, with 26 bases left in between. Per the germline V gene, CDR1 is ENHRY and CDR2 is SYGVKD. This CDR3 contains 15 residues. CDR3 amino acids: CATCPGDPYLREQYF. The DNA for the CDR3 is TGTGCCACGTGCCCGGGGGACCCCTACCTGAGGGAGCAGTACTTC.

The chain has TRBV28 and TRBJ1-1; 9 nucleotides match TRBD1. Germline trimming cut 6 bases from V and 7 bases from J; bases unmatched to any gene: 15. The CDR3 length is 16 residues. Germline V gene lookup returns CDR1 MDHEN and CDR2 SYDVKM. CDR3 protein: CASRYTGGASSGEAFF. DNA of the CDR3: TGTGCCAGCAGGTATACAGGGGGCGCTTCAAGTGGTGAAGCTTTCTTT.

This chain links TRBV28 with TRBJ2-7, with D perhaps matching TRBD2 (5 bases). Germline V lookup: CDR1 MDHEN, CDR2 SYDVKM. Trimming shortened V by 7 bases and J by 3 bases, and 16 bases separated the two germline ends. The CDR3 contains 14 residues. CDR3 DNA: TGTGCCAGCACCTCGCCGGGGAATGGCTACGAGCAGTACTTC. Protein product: CASTSPGNGYEQYF.

CDR3 region: CASSLESRQVSYTF. The CDR3 DNA reads as TGCGCCAGCAGCTTGGAGTCCAGGCAAGTTAGCTACACCTTC. The rearrangement uses TRBV5-1 and TRBJ1-2, with no clear D. CDR3 length: 14 residues. The germline V and J ends were trimmed by 0 bases and 9 bases, with 15 bases remaining between them. Germline V lookup: CDR1 SGHRS, CDR2 YFSETQ.

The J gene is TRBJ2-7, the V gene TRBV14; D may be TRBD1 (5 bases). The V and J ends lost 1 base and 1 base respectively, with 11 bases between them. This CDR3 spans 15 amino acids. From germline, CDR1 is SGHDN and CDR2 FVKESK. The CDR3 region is CASSQGVAGSYEQYF. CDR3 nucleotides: TGTGCCAGCAGCCAAGGGGTGGCAGGGTCCTACGAGCAGTACTTC. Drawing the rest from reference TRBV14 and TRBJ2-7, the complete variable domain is EAGVTQFPSHSVIEKGQTVTLRCDPISGHDNLYWYRRVMGKEIKFLLHFVKESKQDESGMPNNRFLAERTGGTYSTLKVQPAELEDSGVYFCASSQGVAGSYEQYFGPGTRLTVT.

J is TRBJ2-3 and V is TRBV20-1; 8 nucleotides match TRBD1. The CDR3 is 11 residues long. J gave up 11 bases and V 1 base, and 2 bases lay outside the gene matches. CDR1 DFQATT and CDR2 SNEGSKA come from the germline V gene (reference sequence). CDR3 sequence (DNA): TGCAGTGCTAGAGGAGGACAGGGGCAGTATTTT. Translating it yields CSARGGQGQYF.

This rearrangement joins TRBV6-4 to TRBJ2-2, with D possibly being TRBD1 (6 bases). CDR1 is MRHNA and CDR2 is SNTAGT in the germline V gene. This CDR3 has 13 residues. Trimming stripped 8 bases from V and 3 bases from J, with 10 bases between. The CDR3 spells CASRAGDTGELFF. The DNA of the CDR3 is TGTGCCAGCCGCGCAGGGGACACCGGGGAGCTGTTTTTT.

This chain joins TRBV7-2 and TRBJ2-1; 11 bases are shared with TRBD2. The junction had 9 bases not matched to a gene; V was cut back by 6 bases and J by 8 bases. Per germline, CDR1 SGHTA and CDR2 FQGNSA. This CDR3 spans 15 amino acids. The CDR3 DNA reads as TGTGCCAGCAGGCAACTAGCGGGAGTTTACTATGAGCAGTTCTTC. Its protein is CASRQLAGVYYEQFF.

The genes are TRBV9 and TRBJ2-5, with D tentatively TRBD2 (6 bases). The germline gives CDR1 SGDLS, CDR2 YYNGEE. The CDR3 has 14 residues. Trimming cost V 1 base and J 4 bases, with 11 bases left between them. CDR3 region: CASSVSLGGETQYF. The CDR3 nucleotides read TGTGCCAGCAGCGTATCTCTGGGGGGAGAGACCCAGTACTTC.

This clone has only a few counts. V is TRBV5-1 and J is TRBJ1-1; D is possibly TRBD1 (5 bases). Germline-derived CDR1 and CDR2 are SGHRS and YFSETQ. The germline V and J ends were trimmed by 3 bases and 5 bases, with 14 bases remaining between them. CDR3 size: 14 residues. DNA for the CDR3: TGCGCCAGCAGCTCTACACAGGCGTATACTGAAGCTTTCTTT. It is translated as CASSSTQAYTEAFF. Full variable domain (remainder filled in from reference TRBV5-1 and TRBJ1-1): KAGVTQTPRYLIKTRGQQVTLSCSPISGHRSVSWYQQTPGQGLQFLFEYFSETQRNKGNFPGRFSGRQFSNSRSEMNVSTLELGDSALYLCASSSTQAYTEAFFGQGTRLTVV.

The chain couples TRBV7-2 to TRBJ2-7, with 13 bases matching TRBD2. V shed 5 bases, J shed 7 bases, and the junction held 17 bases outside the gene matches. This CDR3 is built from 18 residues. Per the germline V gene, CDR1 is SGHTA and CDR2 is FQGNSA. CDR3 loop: CASSPGTSGILYQLEQYF. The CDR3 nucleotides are TGTGCCAGCAGCCCCGGGACTAGCGGGATTCTATACCAATTAGAGCAGTACTTC.

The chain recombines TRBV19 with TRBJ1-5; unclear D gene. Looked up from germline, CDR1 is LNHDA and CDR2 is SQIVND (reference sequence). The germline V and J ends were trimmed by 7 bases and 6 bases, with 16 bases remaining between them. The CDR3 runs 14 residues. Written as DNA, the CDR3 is TGTGCCAGTACTGAACCCCTGGACTTTCAGCCCCAGCATTTT. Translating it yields CASTEPLDFQPQHF.